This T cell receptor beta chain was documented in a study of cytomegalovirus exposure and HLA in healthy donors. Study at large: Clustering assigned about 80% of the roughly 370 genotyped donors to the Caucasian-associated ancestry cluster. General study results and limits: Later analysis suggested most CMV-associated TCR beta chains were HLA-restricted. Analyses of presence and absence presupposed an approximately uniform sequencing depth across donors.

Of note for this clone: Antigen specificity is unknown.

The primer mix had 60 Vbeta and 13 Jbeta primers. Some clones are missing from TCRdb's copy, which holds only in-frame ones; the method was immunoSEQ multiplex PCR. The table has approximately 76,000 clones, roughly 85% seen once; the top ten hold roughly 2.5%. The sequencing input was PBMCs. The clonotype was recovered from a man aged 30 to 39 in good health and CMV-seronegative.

CDR3 loop: CASRLSSGTEAFF. CDR3 DNA sequence: TGTGCCAGCAGACTGTCTAGCGGCACTGAAGCTTTCTTT. V and J are TRBV11-2 and TRBJ1-1, with D uncertain. Germline V gene lookup returns CDR1 SGHAT and CDR2 FQNNGV. V lost 6 bases to trimming and J lost 4 bases, with 12 bases between them. This CDR3 region has 13 residues.